Reported below is one T cell receptor beta chain. Its specificity is unknown. Produced via immunoSEQ multiplex PCR; TCRdb's table is partial and in-frame only. In the table there are approximately 28,000 clones, about 90% of which are singletons. The data are from a study of OX40 agonist ivuxolimab in advanced cancers. Study-level background: At doses from 0.01 to 10 mg/kg, patients were given intravenous ivuxolimab every 2 weeks. Prior anti-PD-1, anti-PD-L1 or anti-CTLA-4 therapy did not bar entry, and roughly 40% had some. Hepatocellular carcinoma, melanoma, renal cell or head and neck cancer occurred in dose-escalation patients. Broader study findings: Relative to CD4+ cells, CD8+ T cells on average had more expanded clones.

Sequenced material: CD4+ or CD8+ T cells sorted from blood, taken in a trial of the OX40 agonist ivuxolimab. This sequence was found in an adult with an advanced solid tumor such as melanoma, head and neck, liver or kidney cancer.

CDR3 in DNA: TGCGCCAGCAACCCGGGACAGGGGACCGAGCAGTACTTC. It specifies CASNPGQGTEQYF. V gene TRBV5-1 combines with J gene TRBJ2-7, with 10 bases identical to TRBD1. Germline CDR1 is SGHRS and CDR2 is YFSETQ. The CDR3 covers 13 residues. V lost 6 bases to trimming and J lost 6 bases; unmatched junction nucleotides: 6.